The TCR beta chain under discussion was sequenced for a study of blood T cell repertoires in COVID-19. Residents of about 25 US areas, aged about 18 to 89 years, made up the participants. As originally analysed: Amplified reference gene primers provided the basis for estimating nucleated cell counts. Profiled with immunoSEQ multiplex PCR; TCRdb holds only in-frame clones, not every one. V and J calls and clone size come straight from that table; D and trimming were deduced from the DNA. The sample lists roughly 280,000 clones; around 90% were seen once. Germline V gene sequence: CDR1 MNHEY, CDR2 SMNVEV (reference sequence). With 4 bases removed from V and 2 bases from J, the gap between germline ends came to 15 bases. The CDR3 covers 15 residues.

The clonotype was recovered from a man aged 35-49 years who had been exposed to COVID-19. Sequenced material: PBMCs or T cells enriched from blood (not recorded which). The chain recombines TRBV27 with TRBJ2-7; a weak D match, TRBD2 (6 bases). The CDR3 DNA reads as TGTGCCAGCAGTTCCGGGACTGATTTTCCCTACGAGCAGTACTTC. This gives the protein CASSSGTDFPYEQYF.